This T cell receptor beta chain was obtained from a study of blood T cell repertoires in COVID-19. The table came from immunoSEQ multiplex PCR; TCRdb's copy has only in-frame clones and leaves some out. The repertoire holds some 260,000 clones, with 70% to 85% as singletons. CDR1 is SGHAT and CDR2 is FQNNGV in the germline V gene. V was trimmed by 5 bases and J by 4 bases, leaving 23 bases between them. The CDR3 spans 17 residues. The chain couples TRBV11-2 to TRBJ1-1; D is possibly TRBD1 (6 bases). Sequenced sample: peripheral blood. This clonotype was obtained from a middle-aged woman with active or convalescent COVID-19. This CDR3 is CASSRAGGRGMVTEAFF. Written as DNA, the CDR3 is TGTGCCAGCAGCCGCGCCGGAGGCAGGGGAATGGTCACTGAAGCTTTCTTT.